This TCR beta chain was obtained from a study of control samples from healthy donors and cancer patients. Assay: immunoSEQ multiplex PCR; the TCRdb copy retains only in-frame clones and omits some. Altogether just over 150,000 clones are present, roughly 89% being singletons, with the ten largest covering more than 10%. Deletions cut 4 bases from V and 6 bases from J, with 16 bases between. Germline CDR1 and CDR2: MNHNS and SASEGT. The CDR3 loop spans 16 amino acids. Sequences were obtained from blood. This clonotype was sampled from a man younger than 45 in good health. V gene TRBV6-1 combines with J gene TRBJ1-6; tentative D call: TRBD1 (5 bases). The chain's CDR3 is CASSVQEEVPNSPLHF. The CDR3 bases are TGTGCCAGCAGTGTACAGGAAGAAGTACCTAATTCACCCCTCCACTTT.